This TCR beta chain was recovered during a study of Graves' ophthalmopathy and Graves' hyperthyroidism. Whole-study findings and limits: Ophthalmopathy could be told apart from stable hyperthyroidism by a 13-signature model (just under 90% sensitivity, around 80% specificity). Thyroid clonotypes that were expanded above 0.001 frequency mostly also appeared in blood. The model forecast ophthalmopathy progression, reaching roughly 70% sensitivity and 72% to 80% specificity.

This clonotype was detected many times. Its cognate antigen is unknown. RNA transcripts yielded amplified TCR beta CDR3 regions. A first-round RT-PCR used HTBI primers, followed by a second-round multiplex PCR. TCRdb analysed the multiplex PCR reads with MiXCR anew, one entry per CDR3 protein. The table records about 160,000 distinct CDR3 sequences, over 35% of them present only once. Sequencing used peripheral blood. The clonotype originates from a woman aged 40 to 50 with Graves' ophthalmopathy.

The CDR3 DNA follows: TGCGCCAGCAGCTTGTGGAGCCCCGGTCTCTCCGGAAACACCATATATTTT. Residues: CASSLWSPGLSGNTIYF. V usage is TRBV5-1 and J usage is TRBJ1-3; no clear D gene. V was cut by 1 base and J by 4 bases, with 18 bases left in between. From germline, CDR1 is SGHRS and CDR2 YFSETQ. The CDR3 is 17 amino acids.